This T cell receptor beta chain came from a study of blood T cell repertoires in COVID-19. The wider study: Nucleic acid was either cDNA or gDNA, and it came from T cells, B-cell-depleted T cells, or PBMCs.

The CDR3 extends over 14 amino acids. Germline lookup yields CDR1 MNHEY and CDR2 SMNVEV (reference sequence). V trimming: 3 bases; J trimming: 5 bases; junction bases outside the gene matches: 6. This clone was seen only once. Cohort placement rested on clinical history that participants reported themselves. Cohort 3 recovered donors had two negative PCRs, clearance, or symptom resolution. Authors' analysis steps: Reference gene primer amplification gave estimated nucleated cell counts. The table came from immunoSEQ multiplex PCR; TCRdb's copy has only in-frame clones and leaves some out. That table gives V, J and clone size, and the DNA gave D and trimming. This sample has 200,000 to 300,000 clones, with around nine tenths found just once.

Material for sequencing was PBMCs or T cells enriched from blood (not recorded which). The receptor was derived from a woman under 30 who had recovered from COVID-19. This chain joins TRBV27 and TRBJ2-7, with TRBD2 matching 8 bases. In DNA, the CDR3 is TGTGCCAGCAGTTTCAGCGGGAGTAGCAACGAGCAGTACTTC. Encoded protein: CASSFSGSSNEQYF.